What follows are 10 T cell receptor beta chains derived from one specimen sequenced in a study of T cells after yellow fever vaccination. MiXCR, applied by TCRdb to the 5' RACE reads, yields one record per CDR3 protein. The sample comprises about 310,000 distinct CDR3 sequences, approximately 3.8% of which are singletons, and 23% rests with the top ten. The sequencing used PBMCs, collected on the day of the yellow fever booster vaccination. All receptors derive from a man aged 18 to 30 who received the YFV17D yellow fever vaccine.

Only a few counts were recorded for this clonotype. This rearrangement joins TRBV5-4 to TRBJ1-1; perhaps TRBD1 as D (5 bases). The CDR3 has 13 residues. V was pared by 0 bases and J by 10 bases, with 13 bases between. Per germline, CDR1 SGHNT and CDR2 YYREEE (reference sequence). Here the CDR3 reads CASSLAGTGGAFF. DNA of the CDR3: TGTGCCAGCAGCTTGGCCGGGACCGGCGGAGCTTTCTTT.

This clonotype showed up many times. This chain links TRBV7-8 with TRBJ2-5; D not resolved. The CDR3 runs to 14 residues. Germline V gene data show CDR1 as SGHVS and CDR2 as FQNEAQ. V was clipped by 0 bases and J by 0 bases, with 5 bases between them. This chain's CDR3 is CASSLAWHQETQYF. Here the CDR3 DNA reads TGTGCCAGCAGCTTAGCTTGGCACCAAGAGACCCAGTACTTC.

This clonotype has a handful of counts. This sequence joins TRBV20-1 and TRBJ2-7; TRBD2 might be the D (6 bases). Germline V lookup: CDR1 DFQATT, CDR2 SNEGSKA (reference sequence). The CDR3 loop spans 14 amino acids. The ends were cut back, 5 bases at V and 1 base at J, with 15 bases in the middle. CDR3 in amino acids: CSAGTGTPSYEQYF. The DNA for the CDR3 is TGCAGTGCTGGAACCGGGACTCCTTCCTACGAGCAGTACTTC.

This clonotype came up a few times. The chain links TRBV19 to TRBJ1-5; D is perhaps TRBD1 (6 bases). CDR1 and CDR2 (germline): LNHDA, SQIVND (reference sequence). This CDR3 contains 16 residues. V was clipped by 3 bases and J by 6 bases, with 18 bases between them. In DNA, the CDR3 is TGTGCCAGTAGTATTGGTGGGACACCCCCTGGTCAGCCCCAGCATTTT. Encoded protein: CASSIGGTPPGQPQHF.

This clonotype was recorded at least ten times. J is TRBJ2-1 and V is TRBV11-2, with 10 nucleotides matching TRBD2. Germline-derived CDR1 and CDR2 are SGHAT and FQNNGV. V lost 1 base and J lost 7; bases outside the gene matches: 7. This CDR3 is 16 amino acids long. The CDR3 sequence: CASSLVEAGGRNEQFF. Written as DNA, the CDR3 is TGTGCCAGCAGCTTAGTGGAAGCGGGGGGGCGGAATGAGCAGTTCTTC.

The rearrangement uses TRBV7-2 and TRBJ2-1; D is perhaps TRBD2 (7 bases). The CDR3 has 15 amino acids. V was cut by 5 bases and J by 9 bases, with 20 bases left in between. CDR1 and CDR2 from the germline V gene are SGHTA and FQGNSA. CDR3 bases: TGTGCCAGCAGCCCGTATGGGGGGGCGCTCTCTGAGCAGTTCTTC. Translated: CASSPYGGALSEQFF.

This clonotype has ten or more counts. This chain joins TRBV7-6 and TRBJ2-3; D perhaps matches TRBD1 (6 bases). This CDR3 comprises 15 residues. Germline lookup yields CDR1 SGHVS and CDR2 FNYEAQ. Between the trimmed V and J ends, which lost 5 bases and 5 bases, there was a span of 17 bases. This CDR3 is CASSPQVAGVDTQYF. CDR3 sequence (DNA): TGTGCCAGCAGCCCCCAGGTGGCAGGGGTAGATACGCAGTATTTT.

The genes are TRBV5-1 and TRBJ2-3; D ambiguous. In germline, CDR1 is SGHRS, CDR2 YFSETQ. V was trimmed by 0 bases and J by 6 bases, leaving 11 bases between them. The CDR3 extends over 14 amino acids. The CDR3 sequence is CASSLGPNLDTQYF. As DNA, the CDR3 is TGCGCCAGCAGCTTGGGGCCTAATCTTGATACGCAGTATTTT.

This clonotype was observed a few times. This sequence joins TRBV6-6 and TRBJ1-2; D possibly corresponds to TRBD1 (6 bases). Trimming removed 10 bases at V and 10 bases at J, with 16 bases between. In germline, CDR1 is MNHNY, CDR2 SVGAGI (reference sequence). This CDR3 contains 11 residues. Here the CDR3 reads CAIQTGKDYTF. Here the CDR3 DNA reads TGTGCCATCCAGACAGGCAAAGACTACACCTTC.

This clonotype was seen a handful of times. Here the CDR3 reads CASSQEGGRPSARQAAGNTIYF. As DNA, the CDR3 is TGCGCCAGCAGCCAAGAAGGAGGCCGGCCCTCCGCGCGACAAGCTGCTGGAAACACCATATATTTT. This sequence joins TRBV4-3 and TRBJ1-3; D remains unclear. The V and J ends lost 0 bases and 2 bases respectively, with 29 bases between them. The germline gives CDR1 LGHNA, CDR2 YSLEER. This CDR3 contains 22 residues.